Sequencing of this TCR beta chain was carried out in a study of cytotoxic CD8 clonotypes in ibrutinib-treated CLL. Study background: Response sampling came at median around twelve months of treatment, ranging about 6 to 40 months. Mean productive templates were around 260,000; mean productive rearrangements were around 86,000.

Broader study findings: Sampling times differed between sustained-remission and progressing patients. The clonality rise at ibrutinib response reflected private clonotype expansion.

The table came from immunoSEQ multiplex PCR; TCRdb's copy has only in-frame clones and leaves some out. The repertoire holds over 150,000 clones, with approximately 77% as singletons. The ends were cut back, 5 bases at V and 8 bases at J, with 11 bases in the middle. Germline V gene lookup returns CDR1 SGHTA and CDR2 FQGNSA. The CDR3 has 12 residues. Comments on this clone: Its antigen is unidentified.

The specimen comprised PBMCs, sampled after 12 months of ibrutinib treatment. The clonotype originates from a human donor with chronic lymphocytic leukemia. This chain uses TRBV7-2 with TRBJ2-3; D ambiguous. The CDR3 coding sequence is TGTGCCAGCAGCACGTCGAGGACTACGCAGTATTTT. The encoded protein is CASSTSRTTQYF.